This TCR beta chain came from a study of identical twins. CDR3 length equals 16 residues. Germline V gene data show CDR1 as SQVTM and CDR2 as ANQGSEA. Deletions cut 3 bases from V and 0 bases from J, with 15 bases between. Template switching added a universal primer binding site, and final cDNA carried unique molecular identifiers. MiXCR, run by TCRdb on the 5' RACE reads, gives a single entry per CDR3 protein. This table has 700,000 or so distinct CDR3 sequences, 8.6% appearing once. This clonotype was counted between two and nine times. These data also featured in a second study, about yellow fever vaccine responses in identical twins. From that study: After vaccination, twins' T cell response reportedly seemed partly convergent, partly personalized.

V is TRBV29-1 and J is TRBJ2-1, with a tentative D call TRBD1 (6 bases). Sequenced: PBMCs. The clonotype was recovered from a woman younger than 35 in good health. The CDR3 DNA reads TGCAGCGTTGAGGGAATCCAGGGGAGCTCCTACAATGAGCAGTTCTTC. This codes for CSVEGIQGSSYNEQFF.